Presented here are 29 T cell receptor beta chains from one specimen sequenced in a study of CD8+ T cells in alopecia areata (dated by TCRdb to the late 2010s). Libraries were made using the immunoSEQ multiplex PCR assay. RNA was extracted from all samples and reverse transcribed into cDNA, which served as template for TCR sequencing. The table comes from immuneACCESS by way of TCRdb, which keeps in-frame sequences with V and J called. Part of the clones is missing from these tables; in studies checked, under half for an unresolved V gene and the rest for unknown reasons. This sample comprises some 11,000 clones, more than 45% of them detected only once. The ten most abundant clones make up around a fifth of the sample. Lesional scalp punch biopsies and peripheral blood were collected from alopecia areata patients. The sample comprised skin. All receptors come from a human donor with alopecia areata.

The chain combines TRBV28 with TRBJ2-1; D is unclear. The CDR3 has 15 residues. Germline CDR1 is MDHEN and CDR2 is SYDVKM. Trimming cost V 10 bases and J 7 bases, with 23 bases left between them. The CDR3, as DNA: TGTGCCACCATACCCCCTATCCGATTGGGGAATGAGCAGTTCTTC. Encoded protein: CATIPPIRLGNEQFF.

This clone was seen a few times. The gene calls are TRBV19 and TRBJ1-2; TRBD1 might be the D (6 bases). There are 13 residues in the CDR3. The V end lost 6 bases, the J end lost 6 bases, and 14 bases lay between the germline ends. CDR1 and CDR2 (germline): LNHDA, SQIVND (reference sequence). The CDR3 sequence is CASRFAGAHGYTF. The CDR3, as DNA: TGTGCCAGTAGATTCGCAGGGGCGCATGGCTACACCTTC.

The chain links TRBV25-1 to TRBJ2-1; D might be TRBD2 (6 bases). The CDR3 totals 18 residues. V was trimmed by 1 base and J by 0 bases, leaving 16 bases between them. Germline-derived CDR1 and CDR2 are MGHDK and SYGVNS. The CDR3 coding sequence is TGTGCCAGCAGTGAATTGGTGGCGGGGAGGATCTCCTACAATGAGCAGTTCTTC. Amino acids: CASSELVAGRISYNEQFF.

The V gene is TRBV2, the J gene TRBJ2-3; no reliable D call. The CDR3 runs to 14 residues. Trimming left V 7 bases short and J 2 bases short, with 13 bases between. Germline CDR1 reads SNHLY; CDR2 reads FYNNEI. DNA of the CDR3: TGTGCCAGCACCTCACAGTCACACACAGATACGCAGTATTTT. Its protein product is CASTSQSHTDTQYF. Supplemented by reference TRBV2 and TRBJ2-3, the full variable domain reads EPEVTQTPSHQVTQMGQEVILRCVPISNHLYFYWYRQILGQKVEFLVSFYNNEISEKSEIFDDQFSVERPDGSNFTLKIRSTKLEDSAMYFCASTSQSHTDTQYFGPGTRLTVL.

V and J are TRBV30 and TRBJ2-1; D is unclear. The germline V gene encodes CDR1 GTSNPN and CDR2 SVGIG (reference sequence). CDR3 length: 12 residues. V was shortened by 4 bases and J by 0 bases, with 4 bases between the two germline ends. The CDR3 nucleotides are TGTGCCTGGACAGTCTCCTACAATGAGCAGTTCTTC. This sequence encodes CAWTVSYNEQFF.

The chain uses TRBV4-1 and TRBJ1-3, with D possibly being TRBD1 (6 bases). Trimming stripped 1 base from V and 5 bases from J, with 24 bases between. CDR3 length: 19 amino acids. Germline CDR1 MGHRA, CDR2 YSYEKL. CDR3 in amino acids: CASSQGRILQGYHRNTIYF. CDR3 coding DNA: TGCGCCAGCAGCCAAGGAAGGATACTGCAGGGGTATCACAGAAACACCATATATTTT.

The V call is TRBV7-6, the J call TRBJ1-2; 9 nucleotides match TRBD1. Germline V gene data show CDR1 as SGHVS and CDR2 as FNYEAQ. The length of the CDR3 is 15 residues. V dropped 1 base and J dropped 5; count of bases not matched to a gene: 5. The CDR3 here is CASSLVQGAWYGYTF. DNA of the CDR3: TGTGCCAGCAGCTTAGTACAGGGGGCCTGGTATGGCTACACCTTC.

This clone was seen more than once but under ten times. This chain connects TRBV7-2 to TRBJ1-5, with TRBD1 as a possible D gene (6 bases). V was pared by 1 base and J by 1 base, with 8 bases between. This CDR3 spans 15 amino acids. Germline V gene sequence: CDR1 SGHTA, CDR2 FQGNSA. The DNA for the CDR3 is TGTGCCAGCAGCTTAGGGGGGCTGAGCAATCAGCCCCAGCATTTT. It encodes CASSLGGLSNQPQHF.

The chain combines TRBV7-8 with TRBJ2-7; perhaps D is TRBD1 or TRBD2 (5 bases each). Looked up from germline, CDR1 is SGHVS and CDR2 is FQNEAQ. Between the trimmed V and J ends, which lost 5 bases and 9 bases, there was a span of 20 bases. The CDR3 contains 14 residues. The CDR3 nucleotides read TGTGCCAGCAGCCCAATCCGGGACCTCCTTGGGCAGTACTTC. Translated: CASSPIRDLLGQYF. Together with reference TRBV7-8 and TRBJ2-7, the CDR3 gives the full variable domain: GAGVSQSPRYKVAKRGQDVALRCDPISGHVSLFWYQQALGQGPEFLTYFQNEAQLDKSGLPSDRFFAERPEGSVSTLKIQRTQQEDSAVYLCASSPIRDLLGQYFGPGTRLTVT.

The sample holds a few counts of this clone. This sequence joins TRBV4-3 and TRBJ2-1; 11 positions agree with TRBD2. There are 17 residues in the CDR3. Germline CDR1 is LGHNA and CDR2 is YSLEER. V was pared by 1 base and J by 0 bases, with 2 bases of the junction left unmatched. In DNA form, the CDR3 reads TGCGCCAGCAGCCAAGCAGGGACTAGCGGCTCCTACAATGAGCAGTTCTTC. Translation gives CASSQAGTSGSYNEQFF.

Turning to this clone: The same CDR3 arises from other DNA sequences in this sample as well. J is TRBJ1-2 and V is TRBV10-3; tentative D call: TRBD1 (6 bases). Germline V gene data show CDR1 as ENHRY and CDR2 as SYGVKD. The length of the CDR3 is 15 residues. V was pared by 7 bases and J by 6 bases, with 21 bases between. CDR3 amino acids: CAITPTEGSGDGYTF. The CDR3 DNA is TGTGCCATCACCCCGACGGAGGGATCAGGGGATGGCTACACCTTC.

This clone has only a few counts. The rearrangement joins TRBV29-1 to TRBJ1-1, with D maybe TRBD1 (6 bases). The CDR3 consists of 14 residues. The ends were cut back, 4 bases at V and 4 bases at J, with 16 bases in the middle. Germline CDR1 reads SQVTM; CDR2 reads ANQGSEA. CDR3 DNA: TGCAGCGTTGTAAGCAGGGGCCAAGGCACTGAAGCTTTCTTT. It translates to CSVVSRGQGTEAFF.

This clone was seen more than once but under ten times. The chain has TRBV27 and TRBJ2-2, with 7 nucleotides matching TRBD1. The length of the CDR3 is 15 residues. Germline assignment: CDR1 MNHEY and CDR2 SMNVEV (reference sequence). V was clipped by 5 bases and J by 4 bases; unmatched bases: 7. CDR3 in amino acids: CASSTGAEGTGELFF. In DNA form, the CDR3 reads TGTGCCAGCAGTACAGGGGCGGAAGGCACCGGGGAGCTGTTTTTT.

V and J are TRBV7-8 and TRBJ2-1; maybe TRBD2 (5 bases). This CDR3 contains 14 residues. The V gene's germline CDR1 is SGHVS and CDR2 FQNEAQ. Trimming removed 8 bases at V and 3 bases at J, with 14 bases between. The CDR3 nucleotides read TGTGCCAGCCAGGAGCAGCGGTTCTACAATGAGCAGTTCTTC. It yields the protein CASQEQRFYNEQFF. Full variable domain (missing parts from reference TRBV7-8 and TRBJ2-1): GAGVSQSPRYKVAKRGQDVALRCDPISGHVSLFWYQQALGQGPEFLTYFQNEAQLDKSGLPSDRFFAERPEGSVSTLKIQRTQQEDSAVYLCASQEQRFYNEQFFGPGTRLTVL.

This clone was observed a handful of times. This rearrangement joins TRBV27 to TRBJ2-1; TRBD1 or TRBD2 may be the D gene (5 bases each). This CDR3 is 15 amino acids long. Trimming removed 5 bases at V and 0 bases at J, with 11 bases between. Germline V gene lookup returns CDR1 MNHEY and CDR2 SMNVEV (reference sequence). CDR3 in DNA: TGTGCCAGCAGTCCCAGGGAGAGCTCCTACAATGAGCAGTTCTTC. Translation: CASSPRESSYNEQFF.

The CDR3 sequence: CASSLGRSEETQYF. The DNA of the CDR3 is TGTGCCAGCAGCTTAGGGCGGTCAGAGGAGACCCAGTACTTC. This chain uses TRBV7-2 with TRBJ2-5; D uncertain. V was clipped by 1 base and J by 5 bases, with 11 bases between them. The CDR3 covers 14 residues. CDR1 is SGHTA, CDR2 FQGNSA, per germline. Variable domain in full (rest from reference TRBV7-2 and TRBJ2-5): GAGVSQSPSNKVTEKGKDVELRCDPISGHTALYWYRQSLGQGLEFLIYFQGNSAPDKSGLPSDRFSAERTGGSVSTLTIQRTQQEDSAVYLCASSLGRSEETQYFGPGTRLLVL.

This clone was picked up one time. The chain has TRBV5-1 and TRBJ2-2, with D perhaps TRBD2 (5 bases). The CDR3 is 15 amino acids. Per germline, CDR1 SGHRS and CDR2 YFSETQ. Trimming took 5 bases from V and 1 from J, leaving 12 bases between them. The CDR3 DNA reads as TGCGCCAGCAGTTCGAGCGGTCAGAACACCGGGGAGCTGTTTTTT. Translation: CASSSSGQNTGELFF.

The rearrangement joins TRBV5-1 to TRBJ2-1, with D maybe TRBD1 (5 bases). This CDR3 region has 14 residues. CDR1 is SGHRS and CDR2 is YFSETQ in the germline V gene. V shed 0 bases and J shed 5 bases, with 9 bases lying between them. The CDR3 DNA sequence: TGCGCCAGCAGCTTGGGCCAGGGAAACAATGAGCAGTTCTTC. It yields the protein CASSLGQGNNEQFF.

As to this clone: Other DNA sequences in the same sample also yield this CDR3. The V gene is TRBV19, the J gene TRBJ1-2, with a weak D call TRBD1 (5 bases). CDR1 LNHDA and CDR2 SQIVND come from the germline V gene (reference sequence). This CDR3 spans 15 amino acids. The V and J ends lost 3 bases and 4 bases respectively, with 15 bases between them. CDR3 loop: CASSMYSQAAYGYTF. The CDR3 DNA reads TGTGCCAGTAGTATGTACTCACAGGCAGCCTATGGCTACACCTTC.

V usage is TRBV10-3 and J usage is TRBJ2-3, with TRBD2 as a possible D gene (6 bases). Trimming removed 4 bases at V and 0 bases at J, with 11 bases between. CDR1 is ENHRY and CDR2 is SYGVKD in the germline V gene. This CDR3 is built from 15 residues. CDR3 coding DNA: TGTGCCATCAGTGCAAATAGCGGAAGCACAGATACGCAGTATTTT. Protein product: CAISANSGSTDTQYF.

This clone was seen just once. The chain recombines TRBV4-2 with TRBJ1-5, with D tentatively TRBD1 (5 bases). Germline-derived CDR1 and CDR2 are LGHNA and YNFKEQ. CDR3 length: 15 residues. Trimming stripped 1 base from V and 1 base from J, with 8 bases between. The DNA of the CDR3 is TGTGCCAGCAGCCAAGCGGACACCAGCAATCAGCCCCAGCATTTT. Residues: CASSQADTSNQPQHF.

This clone was detected once. The chain has TRBV7-2 and TRBJ2-7; D may be TRBD2 (6 bases). The V and J ends lost 0 bases and 2 bases respectively, with 8 bases between them. The CDR3 extends over 14 amino acids. The germline CDR1 and CDR2 sequences are SGHTA and FQGNSA. Written as DNA, the CDR3 is TGTGCCAGCAGCTTAGCCCCGGGAGCCTACGAGCAGTACTTC. It translates to CASSLAPGAYEQYF.

The rearrangement joins TRBV5-1 to TRBJ1-2; D is unresolved. There are 16 residues in the CDR3. CDR1 SGHRS and CDR2 YFSETQ come from the germline V gene. V dropped 0 bases and J dropped 10 bases, with 22 bases sitting between them. CDR3 sequence: CASSLAAAGNVFDYTF. The CDR3 DNA is TGCGCCAGCAGCTTGGCCGCGGCAGGCAACGTATTTGACTACACCTTC.

The chain combines TRBV7-8 with TRBJ2-2, with D maybe TRBD2 (7 bases). Trimming cost V 0 bases and J 6 bases, with 17 bases left between them. CDR3 length equals 17 residues. Germline V gene sequence: CDR1 SGHVS, CDR2 FQNEAQ. The CDR3 nucleotides are TGTGCCAGCAGCTTAGCGTGGGGGGGACATATAGCCGGGGAGCTGTTTTTT. It translates to CASSLAWGGHIAGELFF.

In its sample, this clone was seen a few times. The gene calls are TRBV6-1 and TRBJ1-5; 8 bases are a match to TRBD1. The CDR3 has 15 residues. The germline CDR1 and CDR2 sequences are MNHNS and SASEGT. Trimming removed 0 bases from V and 6 bases from J; junction bases left unmatched: 4. The DNA of the CDR3 is TGTGCCAGCAGTGAAGCGGACAGGGAAAGTCAGCCCCAGCATTTT. It codes for CASSEADRESQPQHF.

The chain couples TRBV29-1 to TRBJ2-4; TRBD1 is a possible D gene (6 bases). CDR1 SQVTM and CDR2 ANQGSEA come from the germline V gene. The V end was cut by 6 bases, the J end by 0 bases, with 21 bases between. This CDR3 spans 17 amino acids. CDR3 nucleotides: TGCAGCGTCCCCGGAAGGGGGAGAACTTTAGCCAAAAACATTCAGTACTTC. Translating gives CSVPGRGRTLAKNIQYF.

The rearrangement uses TRBV2 and TRBJ1-1; a weak D match, TRBD1 (6 bases). Trimming pared 7 bases from V and 2 bases from J, leaving 23 bases between. Looked up from germline, CDR1 is SNHLY and CDR2 is FYNNEI. This CDR3 has 17 amino acids. CDR3 region: CASTHLGGRGDNTEAFF. CDR3 DNA: TGTGCCAGCACCCACCTAGGGGGTAGGGGGGACAACACTGAAGCTTTCTTT.

This clone occurred a few times. The CDR3 region is CASSLSGQSSYEQYF. The CDR3 DNA reads as TGTGCCAGCAGTTTGTCCGGACAGAGCTCCTACGAGCAGTACTTC. The genes are TRBV28 and TRBJ2-7; D possibly corresponds to TRBD1 (6 bases). Germline V gene data show CDR1 as MDHEN and CDR2 as SYDVKM. V lost 3 bases to trimming and J lost 0 bases, with 12 bases between them. This CDR3 is built from 15 residues. Using reference TRBV28 and TRBJ2-7 for the parts outside the CDR3, the full variable domain is DVKVTQSSRYLVKRTGEKVFLECVQDMDHENMFWYRQDPGLGLRLIYFSYDVKMKEKGDIPEGYSVSREKKERFSLILESASTNQTSMYLCASSLSGQSSYEQYFGPGTRLTVT.

The chain employs TRBV11-2 and TRBJ1-5, with D uncertain. Per the germline V gene, CDR1 is SGHAT and CDR2 is FQNNGV. V gave up 5 bases and J gave up 0 bases, with 8 bases separating them. This CDR3 contains 14 residues. DNA for the CDR3: TGTGCCAGCAGCCCCGTGAATAGCAATCAGCCCCAGCATTTT. This gives the protein CASSPVNSNQPQHF.